These T cell receptor beta chains were read from a single sample in a study of a mutant IDH1 vaccine in newly diagnosed glioma. TCRdb's table, derived via immunoSEQ multiplex PCR, lists solely in-frame clones and lacks some. The profile shows tens of thousands of clones, over 70% of them singletons. Their recognized antigens are unknown. Sequencing used PBMCs, obtained from a glioma patient whose treatment included an IDH1 peptide vaccine. These receptors originate from a man aged 40-50 years with glioma. Each CDR3 is given with its conserved first and last residue. D genes are given only for firm matches. Clone sizes are given selectively: once, few, many, or a class where the clone is expanded.

NA	TRBD1	TRBV10-3	TRBJ1-1	TGTGCCACCCGACAGGGTGAGGGCTTTATGAACACTGAAGCTTTCTTT	CATRQGEGFMNTEAFF
NA	NA	TRBV7-9	TRBJ1-2	TGTGCCAGCAGCGGGGAAGCAAACTATGGCTACACCTTC	CASSGEANYGYTF
NA	NA	TRBV7-9	TRBJ2-5	TGTGCCAGCAGCTTAGTAGGGTTATCTGAGACCCAGTACTTC	CASSLVGLSETQYF
NA	TRBD2	TRBV6-1	TRBJ2-7	TGTGCCAGCAGTGACCTACTAGCGGGGGGGAGGTACGAGCAGTACTTC	CASSDLLAGGRYEQYF
NA	NA	TRBV5-1	TRBJ1-5	TGCGCCAGCAGCTTGGGGGGGTCGGGGTATCAGCCCCAGCATTTT	CASSLGGSGYQPQHF
NA	NA	TRBV6-6	TRBJ2-3	TGTGCCAGCACCCCCCCCGATCCCAGCACAGATACGCAGTATTTT	CASTPPDPSTDTQYF
NA	NA	TRBV6-1	TRBJ1-5	TGTGCCAGCAGTGAAGGGGGTCAGCCCCAGCATTTT	CASSEGGQPQHF
NA	NA	TRBV30	TRBJ2-7	TGTGCCTGGAGTGTATACACCTACGAGCAGTACTTC	CAWSVYTYEQYF
NA	NA	TRBV5-1	TRBJ1-1	TGCGCCAGCAGCCTCAGGAGTCAGGACACTGAAGCTTTCTTT	CASSLRSQDTEAFF
once	NA	TRBV27	TRBJ2-7	TGTGCCAGCAGTTTCGGCAGGTCTACCGAGCAGTACTTC	CASSFGRSTEQYF
NA	NA	TRBV30	TRBJ1-1	TGTGCCTGGAAGCGGGGGTCTGAAGCTTTCTTT	CAWKRGSEAFF
NA	NA	TRBV2	TRBJ1-2	TGTGCCAGCAGTGGGATAGGGCTACGAGGCTACACCTTC	CASSGIGLRGYTF
NA	NA	TRBV5-1	TRBJ1-4	TGCGCCAGCAGCGCACAGAGTGCAACTAATGAAAAACTGTTTTTT	CASSAQSATNEKLFF
NA	TRBD2	TRBV2	TRBJ2-5	TGTGCCAGCAGTCCGGGCTCCGGGGGGGAGACCCAGTACTTC	CASSPGSGGETQYF
NA	TRBD1	TRBV5-1	TRBJ2-5	TGCGCCAGCAGCTTGGGACAGGGGGGCCAAGAGACCCAGTACTTC	CASSLGQGGQETQYF
few	NA	TRBV7-9	TRBJ1-1	TGTGCCAGCAGCTTAGAAGTATCGGGGGAAGCTTTCTTT	CASSLEVSGEAFF
few	NA	TRBV11-2	TRBJ2-7	TGTGCCAGCAGCTTAGGCAGGGGATTCGAGCAGTACTTC	CASSLGRGFEQYF
NA	TRBD2	TRBV6-5	TRBJ2-1	TGTGCCAGCAGTTTCAAACCGGGACTAGCAACCCATGAGCAGTTCTTC	CASSFKPGLATHEQFF
NA	TRBD1	TRBV7-8	TRBJ2-5	TGTGCCAGCAGCTTAATGGGACAGCAAGAGACCCAGTACTTC	CASSLMGQQETQYF
NA	NA	TRBV27	TRBJ1-5	TGTGCCAGCAGTTTATCTGGGGGGCTGGATCAGCCCCAGCATTTT	CASSLSGGLDQPQHF
few	NA	TRBV7-7	TRBJ2-5	TGTGCTAGCAGCTCCGGGGGACCTCGGTCCGGGACCCAGTACTTC	CASSSGGPRSGTQYF
few	NA	TRBV10-3	TRBJ2-1	TGTGCCATCAGTGTGGGGAATGAGCAGTTCTTC	CAISVGNEQFF
once	NA	TRBV10-2	TRBJ1-1	TGCGCCAGCAGTGCGGACAGTCGATTGAACACTGAAGCTTTCTTT	CASSADSRLNTEAFF
NA	TRBD2	TRBV5-1	TRBJ2-1	TGCGCCAGCAGCCCCACGGCCGGGACTAGCGGGTACAATGAGCAGTTCTTC	CASSPTAGTSGYNEQFF
NA	TRBD1	TRBV27	TRBJ2-2	TGTGCCAGCAGTCCGGGACAGGGGATCGGGGAGCTGTTTTTT	CASSPGQGIGELFF
NA	NA	TRBV15	TRBJ2-7	TGTGCCACCAGCAGAGGGGGGACGCAATCCTACGAGCAGTACTTC	CATSRGGTQSYEQYF
NA	TRBD1	TRBV30	TRBJ2-3	TGTGCCTGGAGGGGCTTCGACAGGGGGGCAGATACGCAGTATTTT	CAWRGFDRGADTQYF